The following is a T cell receptor (beta chain) sequence with its context. Amplification of TCR beta CDR3 regions was performed using RNA transcripts as template. Using the HTBI primer set, a first-round RT-PCR was run on the TCR CDR3. MiXCR, applied by TCRdb to the multiplex PCR reads, yields one record per CDR3 protein. This table has about 680,000 distinct CDR3 sequences, under 45% appearing once. The sample is drawn from a study of T cells in Graves' hyperthyroidism and ophthalmopathy. The CDR3 is 18 residues long. The V segment lost 4 bases and the J segment 1 base; nucleotides outside the gene matches: 12.

The sequence was collected from a woman aged 40-49 years with Graves' hyperthyroidism. The sample comprised blood. The gene calls are TRBV12-3 or TRBV12-4 and TRBJ2-7, with 11 bases matching TRBD2. CDR3 amino acids: CASSYSSTGTSGSYEQYF. CDR3 nucleotide sequence: TGTGCCAGCAGTTACTCATCGACCGGGACTAGCGGTTCCTACGAGCAGTACTTC.